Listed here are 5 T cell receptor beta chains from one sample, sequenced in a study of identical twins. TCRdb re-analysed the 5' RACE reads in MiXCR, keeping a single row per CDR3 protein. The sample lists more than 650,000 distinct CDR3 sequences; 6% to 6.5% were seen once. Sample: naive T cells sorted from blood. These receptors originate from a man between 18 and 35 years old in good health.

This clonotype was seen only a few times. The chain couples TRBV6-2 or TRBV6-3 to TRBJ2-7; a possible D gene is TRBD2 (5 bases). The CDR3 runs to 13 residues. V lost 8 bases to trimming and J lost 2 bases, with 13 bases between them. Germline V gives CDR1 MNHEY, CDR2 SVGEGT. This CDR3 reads CASCRAEPYEQYF. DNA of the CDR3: TGTGCCAGCTGCCGAGCGGAGCCCTACGAGCAGTACTTC.

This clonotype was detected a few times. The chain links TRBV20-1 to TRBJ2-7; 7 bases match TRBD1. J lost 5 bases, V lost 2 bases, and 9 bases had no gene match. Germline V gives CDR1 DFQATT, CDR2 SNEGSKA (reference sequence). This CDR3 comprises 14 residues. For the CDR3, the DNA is TGCAGTGCTAGATTGGACAGGTTCCTCCACGAGCAGTACTTC. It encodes CSARLDRFLHEQYF.

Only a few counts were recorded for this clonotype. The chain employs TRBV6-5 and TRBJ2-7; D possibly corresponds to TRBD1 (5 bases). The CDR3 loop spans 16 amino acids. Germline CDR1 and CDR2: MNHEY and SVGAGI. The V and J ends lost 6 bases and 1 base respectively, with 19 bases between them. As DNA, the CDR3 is TGTGCCAGCAGCTCCTCCTCATTGGGGCCGTCCTACGAGCAGTACTTC. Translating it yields CASSSSSLGPSYEQYF.

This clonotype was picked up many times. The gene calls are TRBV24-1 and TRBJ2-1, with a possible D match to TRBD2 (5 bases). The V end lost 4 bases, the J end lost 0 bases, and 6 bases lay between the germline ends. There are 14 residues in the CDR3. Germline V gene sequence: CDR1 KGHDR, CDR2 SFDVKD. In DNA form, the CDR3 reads TGTGCCACCAGTGACGGGGTCTCCTACAATGAGCAGTTCTTC. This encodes CATSDGVSYNEQFF.

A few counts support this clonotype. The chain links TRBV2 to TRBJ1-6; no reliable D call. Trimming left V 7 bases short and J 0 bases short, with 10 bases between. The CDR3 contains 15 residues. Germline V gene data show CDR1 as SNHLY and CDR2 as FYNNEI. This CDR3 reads CASKTANSYNSPLHF. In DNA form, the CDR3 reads TGTGCCAGCAAAACAGCGAACTCCTATAATTCACCCCTCCACTTT.